This T cell receptor (beta chain) was profiled in a study of T cell responses to AZD1222 COVID-19 vaccine. The CDR3 has 17 amino acids. From germline, CDR1 is SGHTA and CDR2 FQGNSA. V was clipped by 6 bases and J by 1 base; unmatched bases: 12. Using immunoSEQ multiplex PCR, the repertoire was profiled, and TCRdb retains in-frame clones only, with some absent. The data show 120,000 or so clones, approximately 85% seen once. As for this clone: Its antigen is not identified.

Points from the study as a whole: It should be noted that donors were predominantly white British and more often female, and clonal diversity was possibly underestimated. Spike-specific TCR breadth and depth rose after two AZD1222 doses.

This chain connects TRBV7-2 to TRBJ2-3; 8 bases fit TRBD2. Sample: peripheral blood, taken on day 0 of AZD1222 vaccination. The sequence was collected from an adult in good health. CDR3 amino acids: CASSPHVRGEGTDTQYF. The CDR3 bases are TGTGCCAGCAGTCCACATGTGCGGGGGGAGGGCACAGATACGCAGTATTTT.